This T cell receptor (beta chain) came from a study of regulatory T cells in long-lasting Graves disease. Study summary: Those Graves' patients who were newly diagnosed had been on antithyroid drugs under 3 months.

Time point: newly diagnosed GD, antithyroid drugs for less than 3 months. TCR sequences were obtained from RNA taken from PBMCs. Study-level points and caveats: Persistent patients shared more public clonotypes (about 2,700) than newly diagnosed patients (about 1,000).

Researchers made TCR beta libraries by using iRepertoire HTBI primers and running Arm-PCR on CDR3 regions. TCRdb ran MiXCR on the multiplex PCR reads and lists one entry per CDR3 protein. The data show 350,000 to 450,000 distinct CDR3 sequences, with more than 13% seen just once and 16% held by the top ten. This clonotype was observed at least ten times. Its cognate antigen is unknown. The same sample was also studied in work on T cells in Graves' hyperthyroidism and ophthalmopathy.

This TCR was sampled from a woman aged 25-40 years with Graves disease. Here the sequenced sample was peripheral blood mononuclear cells (PBMCs), taken at new diagnosis, from a patient treated with antithyroid drugs.

CDR3 sequence reads: CASSHISGVSYNEQFF. CDR3 in DNA: TGTGCCAGCAGCCACATCAGCGGGGTCTCCTACAATGAGCAGTTCTTC. The chain uses TRBV3-1 and TRBJ2-1; the match to TRBD2 covers 7 bases. This CDR3 is 16 amino acids long. Trimming cost V 3 bases and J 0 bases; bases outside gene matches: 5. Germline V gives CDR1 LGHDT, CDR2 YNNKEL (reference sequence).